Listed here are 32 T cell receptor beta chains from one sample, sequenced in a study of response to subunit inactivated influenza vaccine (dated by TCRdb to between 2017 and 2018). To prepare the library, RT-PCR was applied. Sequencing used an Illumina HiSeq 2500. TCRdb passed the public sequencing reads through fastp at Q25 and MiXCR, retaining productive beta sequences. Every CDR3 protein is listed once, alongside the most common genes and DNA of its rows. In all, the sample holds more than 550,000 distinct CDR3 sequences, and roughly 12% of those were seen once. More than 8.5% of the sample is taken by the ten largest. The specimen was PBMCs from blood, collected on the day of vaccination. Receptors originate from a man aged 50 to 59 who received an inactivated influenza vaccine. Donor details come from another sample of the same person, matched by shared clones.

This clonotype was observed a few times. This CDR3 is CASSLDYAGNQPQHF. CDR3 coding DNA: TGTGCCAGCAGCTTAGATTATGCCGGGAATCAGCCCCAGCATTTT. V gene TRBV7-2 combines with J gene TRBJ1-5; D uncertain. Trimming pared 1 base from V and 4 bases from J, leaving 11 bases between. The CDR3 is 15 residues long. Germline lookup yields CDR1 SGHTA and CDR2 FQGNSA.

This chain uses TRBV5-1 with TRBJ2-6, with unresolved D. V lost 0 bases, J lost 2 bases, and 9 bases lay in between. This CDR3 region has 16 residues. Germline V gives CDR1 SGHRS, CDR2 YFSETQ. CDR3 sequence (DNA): TGCGCCAGCAGCTTGGGTGGCCTCGCTGGGGCCAACGTCCTGACTTTC. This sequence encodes CASSLGGLAGANVLTF.

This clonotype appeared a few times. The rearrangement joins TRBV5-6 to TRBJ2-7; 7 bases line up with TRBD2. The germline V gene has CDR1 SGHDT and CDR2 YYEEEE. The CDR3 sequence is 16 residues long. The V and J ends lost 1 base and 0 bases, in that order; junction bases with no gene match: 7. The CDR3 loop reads CASSLLTSAVSYEQYF. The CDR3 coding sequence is TGTGCCAGCAGCTTGTTAACTAGCGCCGTCTCCTACGAGCAGTACTTC.

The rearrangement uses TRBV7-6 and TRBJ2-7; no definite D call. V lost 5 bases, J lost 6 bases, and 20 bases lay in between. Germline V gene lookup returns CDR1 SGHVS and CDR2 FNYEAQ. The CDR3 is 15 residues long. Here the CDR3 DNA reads TGTGCCAGCAGCAAGCGCCCTACAGACAATTTCGAGCAGTACTTC. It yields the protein CASSKRPTDNFEQYF.

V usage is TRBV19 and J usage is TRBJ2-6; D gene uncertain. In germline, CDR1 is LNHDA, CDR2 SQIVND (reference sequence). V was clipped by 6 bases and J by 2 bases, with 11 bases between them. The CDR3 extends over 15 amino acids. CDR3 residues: CASRSDLPGANVLTF. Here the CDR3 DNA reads TGTGCCAGTAGGTCAGACCTCCCTGGGGCCAACGTCCTGACTTTC.

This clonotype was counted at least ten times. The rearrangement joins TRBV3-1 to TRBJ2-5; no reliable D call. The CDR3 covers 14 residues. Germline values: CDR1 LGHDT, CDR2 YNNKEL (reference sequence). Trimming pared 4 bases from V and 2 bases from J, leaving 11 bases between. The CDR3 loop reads CASSPSEQQETQYF. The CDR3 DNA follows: TGTGCCAGCAGCCCAAGCGAACAGCAAGAGACCCAGTACTTC.

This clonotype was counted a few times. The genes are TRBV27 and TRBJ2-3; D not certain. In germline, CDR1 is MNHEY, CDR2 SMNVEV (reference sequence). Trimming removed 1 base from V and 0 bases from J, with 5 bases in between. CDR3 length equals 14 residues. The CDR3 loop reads CASSLFQSTDTQYF. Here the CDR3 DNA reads TGTGCCAGCAGTTTATTTCAGAGCACAGATACGCAGTATTTT.

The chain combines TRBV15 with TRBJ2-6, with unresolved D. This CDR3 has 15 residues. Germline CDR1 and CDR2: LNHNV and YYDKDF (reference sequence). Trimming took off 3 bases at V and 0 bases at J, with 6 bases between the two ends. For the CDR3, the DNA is TGTGCCACCAGCAGCGTTGACTCTGGGGCCAACGTCCTGACTTTC. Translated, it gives CATSSVDSGANVLTF. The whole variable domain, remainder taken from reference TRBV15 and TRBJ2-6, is DAMVIQNPRYQVTQFGKPVTLSCSQTLNHNVMYWYQQKSSQAPKLLFHYYDKDFNNEADTPDNFQSRRPNTSFCFLDIRSPGLGDTAMYLCATSSVDSGANVLTFGAGSRLTVL.

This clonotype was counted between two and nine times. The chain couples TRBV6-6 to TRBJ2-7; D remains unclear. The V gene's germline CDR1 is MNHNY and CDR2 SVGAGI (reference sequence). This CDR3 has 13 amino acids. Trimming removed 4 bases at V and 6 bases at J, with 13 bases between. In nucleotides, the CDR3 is TGTGCCAGCAGTTTATCGTACAAGGCCGAGCAGTACTTC. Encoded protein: CASSLSYKAEQYF.

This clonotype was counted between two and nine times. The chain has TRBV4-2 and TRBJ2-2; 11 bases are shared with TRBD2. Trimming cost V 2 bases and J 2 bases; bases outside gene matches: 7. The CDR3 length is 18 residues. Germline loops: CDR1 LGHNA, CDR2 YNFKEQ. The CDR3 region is CASSQTTSGGRNTGELFF. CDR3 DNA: TGTGCCAGCAGCCAAACAACTAGCGGGGGACGAAACACCGGGGAGCTGTTTTTT.

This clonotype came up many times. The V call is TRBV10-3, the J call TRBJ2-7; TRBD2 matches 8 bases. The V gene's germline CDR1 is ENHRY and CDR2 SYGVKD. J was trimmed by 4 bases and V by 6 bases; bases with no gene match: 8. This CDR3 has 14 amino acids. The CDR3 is CAIRASGGVYEQYF. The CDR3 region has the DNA TGTGCCATCAGGGCCAGCGGGGGAGTATACGAGCAGTACTTC.

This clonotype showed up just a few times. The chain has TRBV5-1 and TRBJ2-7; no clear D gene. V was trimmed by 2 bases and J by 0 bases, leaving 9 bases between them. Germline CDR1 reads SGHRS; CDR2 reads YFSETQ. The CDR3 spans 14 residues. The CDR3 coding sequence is TGCGCCAGCAGCTTTACAACCTACTCCTACGAGCAGTACTTC. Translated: CASSFTTYSYEQYF. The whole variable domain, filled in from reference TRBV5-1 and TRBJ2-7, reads KAGVTQTPRYLIKTRGQQVTLSCSPISGHRSVSWYQQTPGQGLQFLFEYFSETQRNKGNFPGRFSGRQFSNSRSEMNVSTLELGDSALYLCASSFTTYSYEQYFGPGTRLTVT.

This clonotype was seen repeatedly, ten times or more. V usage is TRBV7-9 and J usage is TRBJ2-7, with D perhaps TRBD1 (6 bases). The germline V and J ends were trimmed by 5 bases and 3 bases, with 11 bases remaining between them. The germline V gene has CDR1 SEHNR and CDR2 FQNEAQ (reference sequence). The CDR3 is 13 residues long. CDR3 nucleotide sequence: TGTGCCAGCAGCCGGACAGAGAGCTACGAGCAGTACTTC. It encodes CASSRTESYEQYF.

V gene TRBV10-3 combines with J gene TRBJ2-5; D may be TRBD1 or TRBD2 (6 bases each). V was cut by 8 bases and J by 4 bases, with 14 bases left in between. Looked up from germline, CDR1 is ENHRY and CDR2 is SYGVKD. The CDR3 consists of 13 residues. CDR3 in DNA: TGTGCCATCGGGGAAGGGGGGCGAGAGACCCAGTACTTC. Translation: CAIGEGGRETQYF.

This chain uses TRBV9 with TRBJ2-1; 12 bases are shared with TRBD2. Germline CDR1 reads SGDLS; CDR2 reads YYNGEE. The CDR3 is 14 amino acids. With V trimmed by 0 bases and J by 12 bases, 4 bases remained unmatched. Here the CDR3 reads CASSVGLAGAGQFF. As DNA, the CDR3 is TGTGCCAGCAGCGTAGGACTAGCGGGAGCTGGGCAGTTCTTC.

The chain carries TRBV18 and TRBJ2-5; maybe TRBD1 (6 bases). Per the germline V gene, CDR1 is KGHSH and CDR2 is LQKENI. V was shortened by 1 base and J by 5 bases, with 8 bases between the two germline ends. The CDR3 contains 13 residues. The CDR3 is CASSPQGVETQYF. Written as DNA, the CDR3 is TGTGCCAGCTCACCACAGGGGGTGGAGACCCAGTACTTC.

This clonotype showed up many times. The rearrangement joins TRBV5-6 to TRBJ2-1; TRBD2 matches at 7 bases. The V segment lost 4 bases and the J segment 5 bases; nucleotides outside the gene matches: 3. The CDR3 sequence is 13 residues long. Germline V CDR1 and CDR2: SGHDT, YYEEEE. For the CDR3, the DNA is TGTGCCAGCAGCCGCCTAGCGGACAATGAGCAGTTCTTC. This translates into CASSRLADNEQFF.

The CDR3 sequence: CASTSGVPSYEQYF. The CDR3, as DNA: TGTGCCAGCACCTCCGGGGTCCCCTCCTACGAGCAGTACTTC. The rearrangement uses TRBV11-2 and TRBJ2-7; perhaps TRBD2 as D (5 bases). Germline V gene sequence: CDR1 SGHAT, CDR2 FQNNGV. CDR3 length equals 14 residues. The V and J ends lost 7 bases and 0 bases respectively, with 13 bases between them.

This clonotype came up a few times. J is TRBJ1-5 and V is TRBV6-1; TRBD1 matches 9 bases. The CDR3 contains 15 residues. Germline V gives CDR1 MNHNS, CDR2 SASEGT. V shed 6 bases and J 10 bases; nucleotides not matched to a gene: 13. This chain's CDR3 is CASRPPGQGPDPQHF. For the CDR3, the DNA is TGTGCCAGCAGACCTCCGGGACAGGGACCTGATCCCCAGCATTTT.

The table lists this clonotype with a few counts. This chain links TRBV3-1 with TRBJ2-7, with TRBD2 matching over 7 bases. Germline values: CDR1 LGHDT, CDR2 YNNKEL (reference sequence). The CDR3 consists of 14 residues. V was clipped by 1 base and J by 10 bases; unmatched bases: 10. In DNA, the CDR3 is TGTGCCAGCAGCCAAGCCGGACTAGGGTTACGACAGTACTTC. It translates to CASSQAGLGLRQYF.

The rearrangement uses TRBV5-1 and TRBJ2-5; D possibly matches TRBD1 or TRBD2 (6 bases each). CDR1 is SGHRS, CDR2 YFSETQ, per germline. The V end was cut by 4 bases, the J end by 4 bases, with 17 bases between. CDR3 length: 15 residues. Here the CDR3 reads CASSPTWGASETQYF. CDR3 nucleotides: TGCGCCAGCAGCCCAACATGGGGGGCGTCAGAGACCCAGTACTTC.

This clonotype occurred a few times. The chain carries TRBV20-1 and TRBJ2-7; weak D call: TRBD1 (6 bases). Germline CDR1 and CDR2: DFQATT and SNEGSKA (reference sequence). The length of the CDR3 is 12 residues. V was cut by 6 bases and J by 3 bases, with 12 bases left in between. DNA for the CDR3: TGCAGTGCCCAGGGGTCCGGCTACGAGCAGTACTTC. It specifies CSAQGSGYEQYF.

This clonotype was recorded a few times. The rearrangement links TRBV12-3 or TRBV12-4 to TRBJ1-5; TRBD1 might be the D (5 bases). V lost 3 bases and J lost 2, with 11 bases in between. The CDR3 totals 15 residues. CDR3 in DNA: TGTGCCAGCAGTTTGGCCGGGGCAGGCAATCAGCCCCAGCATTTT. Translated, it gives CASSLAGAGNQPQHF.

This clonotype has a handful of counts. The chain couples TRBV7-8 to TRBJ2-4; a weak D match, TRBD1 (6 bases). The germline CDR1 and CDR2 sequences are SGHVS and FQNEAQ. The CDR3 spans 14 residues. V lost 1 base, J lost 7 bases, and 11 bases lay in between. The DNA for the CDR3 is TGTGCCAGCAGCTTAGGGCAGGGGCTGAACATTCAGTACTTC. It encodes CASSLGQGLNIQYF. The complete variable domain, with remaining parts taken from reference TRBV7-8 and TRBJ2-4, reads GAGVSQSPRYKVAKRGQDVALRCDPISGHVSLFWYQQALGQGPEFLTYFQNEAQLDKSGLPSDRFFAERPEGSVSTLKIQRTQQEDSAVYLCASSLGQGLNIQYFGAGTRLSVL.

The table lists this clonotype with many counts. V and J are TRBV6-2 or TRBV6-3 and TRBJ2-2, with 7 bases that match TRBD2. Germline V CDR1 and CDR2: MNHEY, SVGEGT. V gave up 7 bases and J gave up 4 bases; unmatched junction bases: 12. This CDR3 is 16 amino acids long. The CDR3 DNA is TGTGCCAGCATTCCTAAGAAAGCGGGACGCACCGGGGAGCTGTTTTTT. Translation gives CASIPKKAGRTGELFF.

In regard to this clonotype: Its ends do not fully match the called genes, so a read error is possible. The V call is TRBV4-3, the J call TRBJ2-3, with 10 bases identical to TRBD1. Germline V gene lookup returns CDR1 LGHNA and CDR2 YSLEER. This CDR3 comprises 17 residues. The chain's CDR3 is CASSQKSGQGTIDTQFF. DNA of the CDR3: TGCGCCAGCAGCCAGAAATCGGGACAGGGGACGATAGATACGCAGTTTTTT.

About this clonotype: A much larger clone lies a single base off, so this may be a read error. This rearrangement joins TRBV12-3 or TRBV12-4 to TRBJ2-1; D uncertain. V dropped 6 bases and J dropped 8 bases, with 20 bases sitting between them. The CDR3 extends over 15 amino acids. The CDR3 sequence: CASRARPTIPYEQFF. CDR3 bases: TGTGCCAGCAGGGCGAGACCCACGATACCCTATGAGCAGTTCTTC.

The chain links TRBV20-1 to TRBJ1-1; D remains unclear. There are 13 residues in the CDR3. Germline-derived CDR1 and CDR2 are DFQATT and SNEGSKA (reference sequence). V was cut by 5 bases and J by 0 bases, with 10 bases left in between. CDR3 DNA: TGCAGTGCTCTCCGGGTTCTGAACACTGAAGCTTTCTTT. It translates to CSALRVLNTEAFF.

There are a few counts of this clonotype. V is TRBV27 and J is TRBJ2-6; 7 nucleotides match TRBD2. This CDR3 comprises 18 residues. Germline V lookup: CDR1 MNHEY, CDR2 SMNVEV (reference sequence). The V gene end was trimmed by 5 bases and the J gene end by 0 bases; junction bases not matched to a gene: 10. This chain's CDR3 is CASSPRTSVSSGANVLTF. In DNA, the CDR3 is TGTGCCAGCAGTCCGCGAACTAGCGTGAGCTCTGGGGCCAACGTCCTGACTTTC.

The DNA for the CDR3 is TGTGCCAGCAGTCACAGGGGAAACCAAGAGACCCAGTACTTC. The encoded protein is CASSHRGNQETQYF. The V call is TRBV28, the J call TRBJ2-5; 7 positions agree with TRBD1. The J segment lost 0 bases and the V segment lost 5 bases, leaving 3 bases of the junction unmatched. Per the germline V gene, CDR1 is MDHEN and CDR2 is SYDVKM. The CDR3 contains 14 residues.

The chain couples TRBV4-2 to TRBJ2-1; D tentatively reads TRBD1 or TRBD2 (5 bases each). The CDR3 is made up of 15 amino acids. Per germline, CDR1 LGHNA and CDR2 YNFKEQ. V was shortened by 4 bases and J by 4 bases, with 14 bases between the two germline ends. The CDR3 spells CASSPTYGAYNEQFF. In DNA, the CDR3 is TGTGCCAGCAGCCCCACCTACGGGGCTTACAATGAGCAGTTCTTC.

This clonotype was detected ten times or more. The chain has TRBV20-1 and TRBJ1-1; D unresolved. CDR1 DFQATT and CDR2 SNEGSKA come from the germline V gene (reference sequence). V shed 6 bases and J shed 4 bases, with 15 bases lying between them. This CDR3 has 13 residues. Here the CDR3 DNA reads TGCAGTGCCCAATGGATGGCTTTCACTGAAGCTTTCTTT. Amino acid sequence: CSAQWMAFTEAFF.